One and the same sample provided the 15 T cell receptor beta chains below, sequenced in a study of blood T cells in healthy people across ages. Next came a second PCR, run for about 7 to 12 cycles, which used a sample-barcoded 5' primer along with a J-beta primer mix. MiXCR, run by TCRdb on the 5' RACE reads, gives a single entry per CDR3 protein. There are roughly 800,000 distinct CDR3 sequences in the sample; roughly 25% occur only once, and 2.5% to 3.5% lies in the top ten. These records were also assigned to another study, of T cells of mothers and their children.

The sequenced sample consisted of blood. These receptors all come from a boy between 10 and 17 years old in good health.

The CDR3 region has the DNA TGTGCCTGGAGATTACAGGGAGGCCTCTATGGCTACACCTTC. Its protein is CAWRLQGGLYGYTF. This chain connects TRBV30 to TRBJ1-2, with D perhaps matching TRBD1 (6 bases). CDR3 size: 14 residues. Trimming stripped 3 bases from V and 4 bases from J, with 15 bases between. Germline assignment: CDR1 GTSNPN and CDR2 SVGIG (reference sequence).

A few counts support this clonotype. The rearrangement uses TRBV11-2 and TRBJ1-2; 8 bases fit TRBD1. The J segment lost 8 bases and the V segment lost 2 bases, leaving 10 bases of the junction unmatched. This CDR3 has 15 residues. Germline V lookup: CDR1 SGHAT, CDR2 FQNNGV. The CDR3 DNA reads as TGTGCCAGCAGCTTATTCGCCCAGGGGGCAGGGGGCTACACCTTC. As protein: CASSLFAQGAGGYTF.

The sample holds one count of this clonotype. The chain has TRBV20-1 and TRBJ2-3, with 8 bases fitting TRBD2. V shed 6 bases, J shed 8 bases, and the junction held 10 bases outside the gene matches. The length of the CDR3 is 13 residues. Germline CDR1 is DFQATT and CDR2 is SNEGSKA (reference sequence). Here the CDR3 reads CSARSGGPATQYF. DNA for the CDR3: TGCAGTGCCAGGTCGGGGGGGCCGGCTACGCAGTATTTT.

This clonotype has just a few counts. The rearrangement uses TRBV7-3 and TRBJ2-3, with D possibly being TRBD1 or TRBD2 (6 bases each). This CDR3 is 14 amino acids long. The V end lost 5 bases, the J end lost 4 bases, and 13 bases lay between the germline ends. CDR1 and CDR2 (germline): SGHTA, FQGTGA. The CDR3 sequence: CASSRGRPPDTQYF. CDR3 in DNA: TGTGCCAGCAGCAGGGGGAGGCCGCCAGATACGCAGTATTTT.

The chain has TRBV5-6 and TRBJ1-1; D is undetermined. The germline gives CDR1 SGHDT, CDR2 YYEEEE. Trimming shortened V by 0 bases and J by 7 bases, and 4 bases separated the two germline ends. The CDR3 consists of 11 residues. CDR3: CASSLASEAFF. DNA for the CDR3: TGTGCCAGCAGCTTGGCCAGTGAAGCTTTCTTT.

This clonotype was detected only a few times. The CDR3 loop is CASSGQGDIGSPLHF. CDR3 nucleotide sequence: TGTGCCAGCAGCGGACAGGGGGACATCGGTTCACCCCTCCACTTT. The rearrangement uses TRBV7-9 and TRBJ1-6; the match to TRBD1 covers 10 bases. Trimming at V came to 5 bases and at J to 9 bases, leaving 7 bases not matched to a gene. CDR3 size: 15 residues. Looked up from germline, CDR1 is SEHNR and CDR2 is FQNEAQ (reference sequence).

CDR3 sequence (DNA): TGTGCCAGCAGCTTAGAGTTTGGGAGTCACTACGAGCAGTACTTC. Translated, it gives CASSLEFGSHYEQYF. The chain recombines TRBV7-2 with TRBJ2-5; D perhaps matches TRBD2 (5 bases). The DNA end favors TRBJ2-7, so the J call may be wrong. Germline V gene sequence: CDR1 SGHTA, CDR2 FQGNSA. The CDR3 sequence is 15 residues long.

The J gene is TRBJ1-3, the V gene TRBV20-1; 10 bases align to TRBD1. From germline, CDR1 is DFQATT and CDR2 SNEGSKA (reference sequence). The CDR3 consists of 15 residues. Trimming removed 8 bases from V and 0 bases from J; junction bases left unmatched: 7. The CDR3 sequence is CSSPGQGSSGNTIYF. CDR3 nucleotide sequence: TGCAGTTCCCCGGGACAGGGGAGCTCTGGAAACACCATATATTTT.

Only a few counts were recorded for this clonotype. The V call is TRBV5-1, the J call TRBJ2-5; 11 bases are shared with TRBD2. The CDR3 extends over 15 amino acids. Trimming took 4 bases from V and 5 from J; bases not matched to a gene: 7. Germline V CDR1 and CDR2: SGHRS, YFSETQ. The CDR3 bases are TGCGCCAGCAGCACTCGGACTAGCGGGCGGGAGACCCAGTACTTC. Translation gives CASSTRTSGRETQYF.

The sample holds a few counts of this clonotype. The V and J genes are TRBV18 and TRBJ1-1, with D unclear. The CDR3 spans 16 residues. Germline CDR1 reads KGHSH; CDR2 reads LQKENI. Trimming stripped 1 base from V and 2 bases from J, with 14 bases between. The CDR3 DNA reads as TGTGCCAGCTCACCACAAAACGGCGTGAGTAACACTGAAGCTTTCTTT. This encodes CASSPQNGVSNTEAFF.

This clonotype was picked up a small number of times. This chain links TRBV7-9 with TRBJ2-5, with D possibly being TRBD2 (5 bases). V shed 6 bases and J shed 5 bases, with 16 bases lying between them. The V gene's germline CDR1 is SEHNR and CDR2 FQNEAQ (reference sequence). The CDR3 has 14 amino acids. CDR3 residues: CASSSPRRRETQYF. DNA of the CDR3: TGTGCCAGCAGTAGCCCCAGGAGGAGGGAGACCCAGTACTTC.

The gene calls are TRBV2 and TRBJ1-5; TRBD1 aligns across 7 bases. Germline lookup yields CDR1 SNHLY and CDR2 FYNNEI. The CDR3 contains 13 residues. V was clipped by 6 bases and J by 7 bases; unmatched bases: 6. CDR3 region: CASRVMTGQPQHF. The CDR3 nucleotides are TGTGCCAGCAGAGTTATGACAGGGCAGCCCCAGCATTTT.

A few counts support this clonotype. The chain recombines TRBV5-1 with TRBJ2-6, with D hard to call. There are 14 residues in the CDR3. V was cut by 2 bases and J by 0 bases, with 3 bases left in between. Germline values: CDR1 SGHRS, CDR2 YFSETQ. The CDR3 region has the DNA TGCGCCAGCAGCTTTGCCTCTGGGGCCAACGTCCTGACTTTC. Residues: CASSFASGANVLTF. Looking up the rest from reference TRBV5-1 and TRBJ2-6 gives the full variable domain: KAGVTQTPRYLIKTRGQQVTLSCSPISGHRSVSWYQQTPGQGLQFLFEYFSETQRNKGNFPGRFSGRQFSNSRSEMNVSTLELGDSALYLCASSFASGANVLTFGAGSRLTVL.

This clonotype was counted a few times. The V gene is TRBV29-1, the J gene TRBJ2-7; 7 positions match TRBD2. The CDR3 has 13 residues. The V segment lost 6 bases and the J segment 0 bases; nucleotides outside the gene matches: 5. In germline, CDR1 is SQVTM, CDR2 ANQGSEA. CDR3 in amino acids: CSVPGGSSYEQYF. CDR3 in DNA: TGCAGCGTGCCGGGGGGTAGCTCCTACGAGCAGTACTTC.

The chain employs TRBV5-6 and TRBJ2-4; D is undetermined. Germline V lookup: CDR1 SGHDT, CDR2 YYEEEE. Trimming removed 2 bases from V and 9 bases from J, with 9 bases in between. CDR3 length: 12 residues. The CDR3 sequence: CASSFVRSIQYF. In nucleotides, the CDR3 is TGTGCCAGCAGCTTCGTCAGAAGCATTCAGTACTTC.